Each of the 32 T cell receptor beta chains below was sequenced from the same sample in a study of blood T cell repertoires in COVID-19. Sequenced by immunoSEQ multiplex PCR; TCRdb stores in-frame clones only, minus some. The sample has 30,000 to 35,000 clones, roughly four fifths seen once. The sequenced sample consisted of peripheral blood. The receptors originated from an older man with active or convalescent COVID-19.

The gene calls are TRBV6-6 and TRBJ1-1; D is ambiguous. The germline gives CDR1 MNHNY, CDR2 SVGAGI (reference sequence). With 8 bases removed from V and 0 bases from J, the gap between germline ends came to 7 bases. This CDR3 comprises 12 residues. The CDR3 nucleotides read TGTGCCAGCGCAACAGTGAACACTGAAGCTTTCTTT. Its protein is CASATVNTEAFF.

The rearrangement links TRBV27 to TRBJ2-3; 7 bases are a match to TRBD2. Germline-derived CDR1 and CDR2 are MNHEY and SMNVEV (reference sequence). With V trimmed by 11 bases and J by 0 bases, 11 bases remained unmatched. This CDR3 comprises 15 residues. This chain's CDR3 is CAAGGRHTSTDTQYF. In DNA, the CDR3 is TGTGCCGCAGGCGGGAGACACACTAGCACAGATACGCAGTATTTT.

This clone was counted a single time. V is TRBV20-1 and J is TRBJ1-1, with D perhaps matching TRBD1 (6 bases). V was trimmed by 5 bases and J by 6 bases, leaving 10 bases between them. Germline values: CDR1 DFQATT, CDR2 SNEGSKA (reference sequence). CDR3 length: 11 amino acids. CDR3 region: CSARTVSEAFF. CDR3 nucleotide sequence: TGCAGTGCTCGGACAGTGTCTGAAGCTTTCTTT.

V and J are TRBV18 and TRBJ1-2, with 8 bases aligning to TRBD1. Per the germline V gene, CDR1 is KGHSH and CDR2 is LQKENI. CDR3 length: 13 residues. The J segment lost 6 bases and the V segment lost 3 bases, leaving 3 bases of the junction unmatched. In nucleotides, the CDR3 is TGTGCCAGCTCACCGGACAGGGTAAATGGCTACACCTTC. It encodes CASSPDRVNGYTF.

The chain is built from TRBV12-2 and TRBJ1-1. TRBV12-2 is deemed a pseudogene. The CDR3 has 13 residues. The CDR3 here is CASRKRGNTEAFF. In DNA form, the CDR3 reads TGTGCAAGTCGCAAACGGGGGAACACTGAAGCTTTCTTT.

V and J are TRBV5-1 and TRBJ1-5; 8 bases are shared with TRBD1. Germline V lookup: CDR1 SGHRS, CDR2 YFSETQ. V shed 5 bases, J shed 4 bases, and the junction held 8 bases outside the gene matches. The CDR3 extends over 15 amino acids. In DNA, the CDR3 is TGCGCCAGCAGTTCAGGGGGCGGAGAGAATCAGCCCCAGCATTTT. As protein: CASSSGGGENQPQHF. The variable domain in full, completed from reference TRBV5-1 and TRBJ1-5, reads KAGVTQTPRYLIKTRGQQVTLSCSPISGHRSVSWYQQTPGQGLQFLFEYFSETQRNKGNFPGRFSGRQFSNSRSEMNVSTLELGDSALYLCASSSGGGENQPQHFGDGTRLSIL.

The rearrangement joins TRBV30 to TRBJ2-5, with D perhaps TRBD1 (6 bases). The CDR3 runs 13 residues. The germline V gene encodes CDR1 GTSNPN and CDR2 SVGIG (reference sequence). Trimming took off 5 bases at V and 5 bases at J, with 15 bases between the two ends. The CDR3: CAWYGGTSETQYF. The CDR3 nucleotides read TGTGCCTGGTATGGGGGCACCTCGGAGACCCAGTACTTC.

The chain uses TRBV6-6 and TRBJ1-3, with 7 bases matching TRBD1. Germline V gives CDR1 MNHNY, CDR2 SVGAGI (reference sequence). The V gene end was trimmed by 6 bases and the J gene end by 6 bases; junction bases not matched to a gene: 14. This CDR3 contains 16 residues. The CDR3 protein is CASSPTTRGNKNTIYF. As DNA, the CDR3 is TGTGCCAGCAGCCCTACTACCAGGGGGAATAAAAACACCATATATTTT.

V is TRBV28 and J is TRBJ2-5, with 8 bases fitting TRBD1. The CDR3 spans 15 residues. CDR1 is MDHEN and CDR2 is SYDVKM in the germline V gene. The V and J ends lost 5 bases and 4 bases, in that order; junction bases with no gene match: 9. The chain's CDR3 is CASSPRGQLGETQYF. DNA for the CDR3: TGTGCCAGCAGTCCCAGGGGGCAGTTGGGAGAGACCCAGTACTTC.

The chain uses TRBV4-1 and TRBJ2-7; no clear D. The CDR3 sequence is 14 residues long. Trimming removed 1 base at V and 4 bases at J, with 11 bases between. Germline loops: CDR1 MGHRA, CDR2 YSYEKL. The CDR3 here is CASSQGVGRYEQYF. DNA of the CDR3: TGCGCCAGCAGCCAAGGGGTAGGCAGGTACGAGCAGTACTTC.

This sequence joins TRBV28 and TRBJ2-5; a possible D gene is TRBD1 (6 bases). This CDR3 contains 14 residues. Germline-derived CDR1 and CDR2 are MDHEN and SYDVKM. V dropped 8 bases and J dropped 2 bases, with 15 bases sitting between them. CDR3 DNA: TGTGCCAGCGCCCCTAGAGGGGGACAAGAGACCCAGTACTTC. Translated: CASAPRGGQETQYF.

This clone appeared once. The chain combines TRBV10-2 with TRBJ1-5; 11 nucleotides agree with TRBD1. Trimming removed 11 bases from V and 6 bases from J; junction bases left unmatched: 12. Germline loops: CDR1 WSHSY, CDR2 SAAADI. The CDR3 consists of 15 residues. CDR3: CASWTGGGSGQPQHF. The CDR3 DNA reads TGCGCCTCCTGGACAGGGGGCGGGTCTGGTCAGCCCCAGCATTTT.

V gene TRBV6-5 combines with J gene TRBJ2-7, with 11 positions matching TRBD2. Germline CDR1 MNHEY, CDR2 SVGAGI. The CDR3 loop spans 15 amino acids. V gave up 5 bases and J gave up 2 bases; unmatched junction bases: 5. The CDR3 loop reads CASSTMTSGAYEQYF. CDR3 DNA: TGTGCCAGCAGTACGATGACTAGCGGGGCCTACGAGCAGTACTTC.

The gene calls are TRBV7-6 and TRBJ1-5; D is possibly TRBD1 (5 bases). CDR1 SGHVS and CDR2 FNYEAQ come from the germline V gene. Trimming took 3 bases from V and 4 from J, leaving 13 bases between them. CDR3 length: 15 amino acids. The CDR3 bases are TGTGCCAGCAGCTTGGGCGGGACGGCAAATCAGCCCCAGCATTTT. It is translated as CASSLGGTANQPQHF. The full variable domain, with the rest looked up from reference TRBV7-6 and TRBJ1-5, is GAGVSQSPRYKVTKRGQDVALRCDPISGHVSLYWYRQALGQGPEFLTYFNYEAQQDKSGLPNDRFSAERPEGSISTLTIQRTEQRDSAMYRCASSLGGTANQPQHFGDGTRLSIL.

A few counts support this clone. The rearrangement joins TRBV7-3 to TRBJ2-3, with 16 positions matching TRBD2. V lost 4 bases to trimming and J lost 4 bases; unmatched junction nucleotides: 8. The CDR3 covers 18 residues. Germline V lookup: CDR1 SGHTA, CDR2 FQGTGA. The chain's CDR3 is CASSSPGLAGGPADTQYF. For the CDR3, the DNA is TGTGCCAGCAGCTCCCCGGGACTAGCGGGAGGGCCGGCAGATACGCAGTATTTT.

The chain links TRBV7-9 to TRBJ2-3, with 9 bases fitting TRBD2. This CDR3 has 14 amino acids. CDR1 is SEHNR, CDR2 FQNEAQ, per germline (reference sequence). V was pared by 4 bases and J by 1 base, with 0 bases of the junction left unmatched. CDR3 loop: CASSSSGGTDTQYF. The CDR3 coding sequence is TGTGCCAGCAGCTCTAGCGGGGGCACAGATACGCAGTATTTT.

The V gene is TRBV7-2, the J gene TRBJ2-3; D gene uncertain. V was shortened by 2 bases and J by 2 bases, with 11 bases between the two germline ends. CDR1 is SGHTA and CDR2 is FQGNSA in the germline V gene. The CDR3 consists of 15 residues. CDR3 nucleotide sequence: TGTGCCAGCAGCTTATCAGTATGGCCCACAGATACGCAGTATTTT. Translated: CASSLSVWPTDTQYF. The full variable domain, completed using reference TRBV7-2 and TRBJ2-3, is GAGVSQSPSNKVTEKGKDVELRCDPISGHTALYWYRQSLGQGLEFLIYFQGNSAPDKSGLPSDRFSAERTGGSVSTLTIQRTQQEDSAVYLCASSLSVWPTDTQYFGPGTRLTVL.

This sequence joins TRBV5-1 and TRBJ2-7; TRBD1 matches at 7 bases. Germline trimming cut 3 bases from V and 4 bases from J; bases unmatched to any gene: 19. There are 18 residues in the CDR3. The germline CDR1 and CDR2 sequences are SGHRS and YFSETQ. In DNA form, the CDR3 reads TGCGCCAGCAGCTCAAGACGCACAGGGGCCTCCCCAAGTTACGAGCAGTACTTC. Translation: CASSSRRTGASPSYEQYF.

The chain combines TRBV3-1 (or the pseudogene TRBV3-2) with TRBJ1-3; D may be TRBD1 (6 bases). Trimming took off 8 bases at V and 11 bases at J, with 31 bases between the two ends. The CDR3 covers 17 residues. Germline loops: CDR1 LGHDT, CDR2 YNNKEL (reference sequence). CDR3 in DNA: TGTGCCAGCTCCTTCAAGCGGGAGAATGTGGACAGAAGGGCCATATATTTT. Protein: CASSFKRENVDRRAIYF.

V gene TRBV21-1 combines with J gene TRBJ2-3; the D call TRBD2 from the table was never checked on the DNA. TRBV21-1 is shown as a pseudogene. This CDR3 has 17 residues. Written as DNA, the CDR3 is TGTGCCAGCAGCAAAGGTAACTATAGCGCCGGCACAGATACGCAGTATTTT. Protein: CASSKGNYSAGTDTQYF.

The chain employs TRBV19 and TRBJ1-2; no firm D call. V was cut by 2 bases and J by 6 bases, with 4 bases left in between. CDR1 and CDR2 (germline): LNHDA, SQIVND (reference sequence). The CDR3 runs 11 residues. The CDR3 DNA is TGTGCCAGTAGTATATATGATGGCTACACCTTC. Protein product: CASSIYDGYTF.

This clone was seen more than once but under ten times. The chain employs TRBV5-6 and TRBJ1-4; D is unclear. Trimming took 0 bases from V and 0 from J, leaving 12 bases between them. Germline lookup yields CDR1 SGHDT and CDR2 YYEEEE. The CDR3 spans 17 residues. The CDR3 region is CASSLGTNGATNEKLFF. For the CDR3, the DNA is TGTGCCAGCAGCTTGGGCACGAACGGTGCAACTAATGAAAAACTGTTTTTT.

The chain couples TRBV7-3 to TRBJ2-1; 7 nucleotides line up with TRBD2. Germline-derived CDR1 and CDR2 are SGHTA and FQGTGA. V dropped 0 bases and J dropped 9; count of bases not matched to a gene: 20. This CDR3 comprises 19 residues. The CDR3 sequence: CASSLTRFVAGESESEQFF. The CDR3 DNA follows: TGTGCCAGCAGCTTAACTCGTTTTGTGGCGGGAGAATCGGAAAGTGAGCAGTTCTTC. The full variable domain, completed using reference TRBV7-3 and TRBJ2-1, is GAGVSQTPSNKVTEKGKYVELRCDPISGHTALYWYRQSLGQGPEFLIYFQGTGAADDSGLPNDRFFAVRPEGSVSTLKIQRTERGDSAVYLCASSLTRFVAGESESEQFFGPGTRLTVL.

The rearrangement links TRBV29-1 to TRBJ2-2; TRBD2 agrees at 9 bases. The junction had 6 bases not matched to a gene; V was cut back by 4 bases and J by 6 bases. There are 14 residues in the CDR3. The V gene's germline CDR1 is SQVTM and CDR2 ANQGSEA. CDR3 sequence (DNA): TGCAGCGTTGCGCGGGAGGGCTTTGCCGGGGAGCTGTTTTTT. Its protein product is CSVAREGFAGELFF.

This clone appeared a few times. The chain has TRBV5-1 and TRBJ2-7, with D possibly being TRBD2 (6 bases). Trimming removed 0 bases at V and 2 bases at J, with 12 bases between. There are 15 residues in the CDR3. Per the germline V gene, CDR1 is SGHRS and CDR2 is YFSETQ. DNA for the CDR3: TGCGCCAGCAGCTTGGTGGTGGGAGGCGCCTACGAGCAGTACTTC. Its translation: CASSLVVGGAYEQYF.

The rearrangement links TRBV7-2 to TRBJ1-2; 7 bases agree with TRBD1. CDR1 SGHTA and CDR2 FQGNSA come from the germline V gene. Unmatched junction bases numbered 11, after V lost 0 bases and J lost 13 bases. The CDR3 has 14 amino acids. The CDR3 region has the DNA TGTGCCAGCAGCTTAGCTTTTCCAGGGGGAACCCTCACCTTC. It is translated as CASSLAFPGGTLTF.

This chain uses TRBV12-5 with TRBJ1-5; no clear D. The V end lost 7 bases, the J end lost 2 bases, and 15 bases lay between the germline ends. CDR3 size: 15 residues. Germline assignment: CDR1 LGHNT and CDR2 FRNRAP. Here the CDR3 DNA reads TGTGCTAGTGCCATGGGCCTCCAAGGCAATCAGCCCCAGCATTTT. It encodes CASAMGLQGNQPQHF.

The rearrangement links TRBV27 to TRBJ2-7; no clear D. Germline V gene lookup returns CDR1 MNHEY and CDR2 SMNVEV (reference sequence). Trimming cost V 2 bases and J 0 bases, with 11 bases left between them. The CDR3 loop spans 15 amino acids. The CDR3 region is CASSLGQSLSYEQYF. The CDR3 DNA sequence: TGTGCCAGCAGTTTAGGGCAAAGCCTCTCCTACGAGCAGTACTTC.

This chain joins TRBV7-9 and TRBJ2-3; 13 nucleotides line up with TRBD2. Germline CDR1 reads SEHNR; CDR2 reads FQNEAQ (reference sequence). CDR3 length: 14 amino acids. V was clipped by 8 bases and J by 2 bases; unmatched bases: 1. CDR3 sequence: CASGTSGNTDTQYF. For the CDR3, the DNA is TGTGCCAGCGGGACTAGCGGGAACACAGATACGCAGTATTTT.

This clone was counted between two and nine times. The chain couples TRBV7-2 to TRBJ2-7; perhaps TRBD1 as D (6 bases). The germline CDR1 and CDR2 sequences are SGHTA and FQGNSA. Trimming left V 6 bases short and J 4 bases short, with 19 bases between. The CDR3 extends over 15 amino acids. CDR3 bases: TGTGCCAGCAGTAGAGGGCAGGGGCCGCATTACGAGCAGTACTTC. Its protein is CASSRGQGPHYEQYF.

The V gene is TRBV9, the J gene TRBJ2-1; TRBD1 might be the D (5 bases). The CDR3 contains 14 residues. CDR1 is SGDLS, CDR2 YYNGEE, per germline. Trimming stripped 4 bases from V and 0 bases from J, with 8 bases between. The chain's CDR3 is CASSLDTSYNEQFF. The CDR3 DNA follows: TGTGCCAGCAGCTTGGACACCTCCTACAATGAGCAGTTCTTC.

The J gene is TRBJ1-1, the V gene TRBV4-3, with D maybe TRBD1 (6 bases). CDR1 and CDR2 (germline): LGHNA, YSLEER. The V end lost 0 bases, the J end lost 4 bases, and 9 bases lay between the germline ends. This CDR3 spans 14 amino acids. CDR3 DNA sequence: TGCGCCAGCAGCCAAGAAACAGGGATCACTGAAGCTTTCTTT. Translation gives CASSQETGITEAFF.